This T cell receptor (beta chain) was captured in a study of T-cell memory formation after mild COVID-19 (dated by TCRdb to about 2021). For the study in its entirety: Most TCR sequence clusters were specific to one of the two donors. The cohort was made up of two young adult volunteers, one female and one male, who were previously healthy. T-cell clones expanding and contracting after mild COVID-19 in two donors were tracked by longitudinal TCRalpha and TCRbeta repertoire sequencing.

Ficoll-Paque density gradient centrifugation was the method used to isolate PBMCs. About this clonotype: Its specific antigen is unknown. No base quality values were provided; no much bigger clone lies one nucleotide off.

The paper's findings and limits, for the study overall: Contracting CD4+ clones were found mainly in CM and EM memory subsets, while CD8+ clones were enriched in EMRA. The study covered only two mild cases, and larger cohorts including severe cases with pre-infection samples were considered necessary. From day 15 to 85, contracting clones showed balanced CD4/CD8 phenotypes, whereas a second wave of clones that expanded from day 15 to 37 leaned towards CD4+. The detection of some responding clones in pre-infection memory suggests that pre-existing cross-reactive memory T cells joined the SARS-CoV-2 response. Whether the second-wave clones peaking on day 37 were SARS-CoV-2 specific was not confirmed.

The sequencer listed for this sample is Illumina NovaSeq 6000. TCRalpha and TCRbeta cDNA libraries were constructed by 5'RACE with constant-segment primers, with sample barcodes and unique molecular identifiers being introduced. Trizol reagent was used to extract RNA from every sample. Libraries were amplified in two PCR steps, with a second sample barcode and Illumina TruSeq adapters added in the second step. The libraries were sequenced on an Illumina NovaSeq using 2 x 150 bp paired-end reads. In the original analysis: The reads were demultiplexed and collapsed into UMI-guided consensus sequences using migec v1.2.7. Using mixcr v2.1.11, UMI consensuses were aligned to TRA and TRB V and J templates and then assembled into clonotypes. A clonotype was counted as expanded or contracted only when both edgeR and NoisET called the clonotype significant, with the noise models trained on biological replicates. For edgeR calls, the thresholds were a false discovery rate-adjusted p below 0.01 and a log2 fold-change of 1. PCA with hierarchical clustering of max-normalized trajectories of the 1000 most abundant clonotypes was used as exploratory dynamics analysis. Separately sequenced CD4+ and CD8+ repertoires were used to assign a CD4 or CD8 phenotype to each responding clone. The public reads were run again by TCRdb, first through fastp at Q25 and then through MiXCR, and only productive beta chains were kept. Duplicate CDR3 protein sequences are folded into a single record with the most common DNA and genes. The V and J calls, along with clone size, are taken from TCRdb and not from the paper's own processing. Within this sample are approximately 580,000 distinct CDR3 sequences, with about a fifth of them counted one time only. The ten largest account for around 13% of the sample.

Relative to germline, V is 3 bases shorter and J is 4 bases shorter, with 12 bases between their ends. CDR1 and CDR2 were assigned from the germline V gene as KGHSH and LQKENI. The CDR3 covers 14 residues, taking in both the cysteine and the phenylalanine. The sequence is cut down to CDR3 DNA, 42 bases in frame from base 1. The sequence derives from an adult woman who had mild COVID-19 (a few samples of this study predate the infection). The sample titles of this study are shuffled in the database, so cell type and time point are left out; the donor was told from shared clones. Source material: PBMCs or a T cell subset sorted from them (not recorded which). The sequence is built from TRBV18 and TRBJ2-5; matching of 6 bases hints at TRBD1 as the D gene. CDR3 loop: CASSPLDRAETQYF. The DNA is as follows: TGTGCCAGCTCACCCCTGGACAGAGCAGAGACCCAGTACTTC. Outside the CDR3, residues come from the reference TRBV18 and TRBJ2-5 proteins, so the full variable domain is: NAGVMQNPRHLVRRRGQEARLRCSPMKGHSHVYWYRQLPEEGLKFMVYLQKENIIDESGMPKERFSAEFPKEGPSILRIQQVVRGDSAAYFCASSPLDRAETQYFGPGTRLLVL.